This is a list of T cell receptor beta chains from one sample in a study of cytomegalovirus exposure and HLA in healthy donors. Repertoires were generated with immunoSEQ multiplex PCR, while TCRdb's copy carries only in-frame clones and drops some. The sample gives some 80,000 clones, about 78% of which show up once; roughly 1.5% is in the top ten. Material for sequencing was PBMCs. The source is a man aged 40-49 years in good health and CMV-seronegative. The CDR3 runs from the conserved cysteine through the conserved F or W. D genes are given only for firm matches. Some rows mark clone size as missing; the rest say once, few, many or name a class of expanded clone.

clone size,V gene,D gene,J gene,CDR3 protein,CDR3 DNA
few,TRBV19,.,TRBJ2-1,CASRSGVEQFF,TGTGCCAGTAGGTCCGGGGTTGAGCAGTTCTTC
.,TRBV5-1,.,TRBJ1-1,CASSLVGLSKAFF,TGCGCCAGCAGCTTGGTTGGACTCTCGAAGGCTTTCTTT
.,TRBV29-1,TRBD1,TRBJ2-4,CSVEGQTGIQYF,TGCAGCGTTGAGGGACAGACAGGCATTCAGTACTTC
.,TRBV19,TRBD2,TRBJ2-3,CASSIPSGGLPTDTQYF,TGTGCCAGTAGTATACCGAGCGGGGGTCTTCCGACAGATACGCAGTATTTT
.,TRBV11-3,TRBD2,TRBJ2-7,CASSTAGTSSEQYF,TGTGCCAGCAGCACGGCCGGGACTAGCAGCGAGCAGTACTTC
.,TRBV4-2,.,TRBJ2-3,CASSQALMDTQYF,TGTGCCAGCAGCCAAGCCCTTATGGATACGCAGTATTTT
.,TRBV2,TRBD2,TRBJ2-3,CASSKQREGRDTQYF,TGTGCCAGCAGTAAACAGCGGGAGGGCCGAGATACGCAGTATTTT
once,TRBV2,TRBD2,TRBJ2-1,CASRGTSGRYEQFF,TGTGCCAGCAGAGGGACTAGCGGGAGGTATGAGCAGTTCTTC
.,TRBV28,.,TRBJ1-1,CASSLPPNTEAFF,TGTGCCAGCAGTTTACCTCCGAACACTGAAGCTTTCTTT
.,TRBV6-6,.,TRBJ1-1,CASSYAYGTEAFF,TGTGCCAGCAGTTACGCTTACGGCACTGAAGCTTTCTTT
.,TRBV28,TRBD2,TRBJ2-1,CATDGLAGGDEQFF,TGTGCCACCGACGGACTAGCGGGAGGGGATGAGCAGTTCTTC
.,TRBV5-6,.,TRBJ2-5,CASSLGIQETQYF,TGTGCCAGCAGCCTCGGGATCCAAGAGACCCAGTACTTC
few,TRBV6-1,TRBD2,TRBJ2-7,CASNPDSGGSYEQYF,TGTGCCAGCAACCCGGATAGCGGGGGGTCCTACGAGCAGTACTTC
few,TRBV2,TRBD1,TRBJ2-1,CASNLDREKFHNEQFF,TGTGCCAGCAACCTTGACAGGGAGAAGTTCCACAATGAGCAGTTCTTC
.,TRBV18,.,TRBJ2-2,CASSPGEYGELFF,TGTGCCAGCTCACCAGGGGAGTACGGGGAGCTGTTTTTT
.,TRBV10-3,TRBD1,TRBJ1-4,CAISSTFGQGATNEKLFF,TGTGCCATCAGTTCTACTTTTGGACAGGGGGCGACTAATGAAAAACTGTTTTTT
.,TRBV28,TRBD1,TRBJ1-5,CASRGALGGPNQPQHF,TGTGCCAGCAGGGGGGCTTTAGGGGGCCCTAATCAGCCCCAGCATTTT